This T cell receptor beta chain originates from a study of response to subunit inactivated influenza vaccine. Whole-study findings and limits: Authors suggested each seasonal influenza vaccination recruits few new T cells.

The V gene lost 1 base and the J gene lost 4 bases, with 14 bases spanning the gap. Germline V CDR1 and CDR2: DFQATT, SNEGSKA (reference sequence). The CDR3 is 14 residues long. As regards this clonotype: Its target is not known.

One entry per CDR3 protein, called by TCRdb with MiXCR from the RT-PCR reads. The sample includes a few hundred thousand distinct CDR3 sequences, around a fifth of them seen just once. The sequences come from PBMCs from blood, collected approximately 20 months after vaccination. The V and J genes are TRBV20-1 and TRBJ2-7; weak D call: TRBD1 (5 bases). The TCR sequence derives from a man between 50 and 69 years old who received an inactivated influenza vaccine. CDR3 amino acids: CSARGTGRTYEQYF. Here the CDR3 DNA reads TGCAGTGCTAGAGGAACAGGCCGCACGTACGAGCAGTACTTC.